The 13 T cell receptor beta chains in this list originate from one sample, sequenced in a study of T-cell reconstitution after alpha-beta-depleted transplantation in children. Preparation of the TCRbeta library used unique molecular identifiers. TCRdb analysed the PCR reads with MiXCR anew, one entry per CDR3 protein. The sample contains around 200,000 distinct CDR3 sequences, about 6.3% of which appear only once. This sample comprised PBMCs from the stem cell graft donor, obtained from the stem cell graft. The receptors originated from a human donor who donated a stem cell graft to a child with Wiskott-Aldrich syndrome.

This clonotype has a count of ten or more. The chain's CDR3 is CSASLGIGELFF. The DNA for the CDR3 is TGCAGTGCTAGTTTGGGGATCGGGGAGCTGTTTTTT. The chain couples TRBV20-1 to TRBJ2-2, with D unresolved. CDR3 size: 12 residues. Germline CDR1 DFQATT, CDR2 SNEGSKA (reference sequence). With 3 bases removed from V and 7 bases from J, the gap between germline ends came to 9 bases.

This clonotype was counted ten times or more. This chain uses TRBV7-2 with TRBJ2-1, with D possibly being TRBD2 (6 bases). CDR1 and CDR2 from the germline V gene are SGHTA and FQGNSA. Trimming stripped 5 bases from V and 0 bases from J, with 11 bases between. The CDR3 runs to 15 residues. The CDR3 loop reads CASSIAGSSYNEQFF. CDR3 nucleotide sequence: TGTGCCAGCAGCATCGCGGGGAGCTCCTACAATGAGCAGTTCTTC.

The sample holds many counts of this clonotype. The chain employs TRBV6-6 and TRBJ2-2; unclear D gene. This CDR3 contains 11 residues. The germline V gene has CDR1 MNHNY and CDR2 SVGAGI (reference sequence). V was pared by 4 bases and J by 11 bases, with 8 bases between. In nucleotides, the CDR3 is TGTGCCAGCAGTTCCGGTACCGAGCTGTTTTTT. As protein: CASSSGTELFF.

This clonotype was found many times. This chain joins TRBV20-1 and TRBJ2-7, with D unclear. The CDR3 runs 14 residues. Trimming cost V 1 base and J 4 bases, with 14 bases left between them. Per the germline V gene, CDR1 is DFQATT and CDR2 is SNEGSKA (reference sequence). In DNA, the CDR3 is TGCAGTGCTAGAGCCCACGTGGAGCCGTACGAGCAGTACTTC. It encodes CSARAHVEPYEQYF.

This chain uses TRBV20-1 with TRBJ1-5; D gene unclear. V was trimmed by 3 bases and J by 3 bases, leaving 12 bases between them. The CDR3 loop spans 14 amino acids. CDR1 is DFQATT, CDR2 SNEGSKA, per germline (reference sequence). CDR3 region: CSARPGPDNQPQHF. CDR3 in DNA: TGCAGTGCTAGGCCCGGTCCAGACAATCAGCCCCAGCATTTT.

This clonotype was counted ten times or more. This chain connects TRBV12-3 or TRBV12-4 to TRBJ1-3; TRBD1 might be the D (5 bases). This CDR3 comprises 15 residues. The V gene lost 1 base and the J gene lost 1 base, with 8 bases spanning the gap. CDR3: CASSLVPGSGNTIYF. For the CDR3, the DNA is TGTGCCAGCAGTTTAGTACCAGGGTCTGGAAACACCATATATTTT.

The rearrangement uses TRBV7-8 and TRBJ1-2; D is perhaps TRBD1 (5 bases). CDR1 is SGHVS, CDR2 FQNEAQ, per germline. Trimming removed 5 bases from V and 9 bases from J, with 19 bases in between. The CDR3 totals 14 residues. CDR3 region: CASSPAREEGSYTF. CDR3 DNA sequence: TGTGCCAGCAGCCCCGCGCGAGAAGAGGGGAGCTACACCTTC.

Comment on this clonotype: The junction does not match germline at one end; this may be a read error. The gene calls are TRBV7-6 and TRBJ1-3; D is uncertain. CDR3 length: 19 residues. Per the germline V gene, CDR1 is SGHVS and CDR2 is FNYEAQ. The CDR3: CASSLSSVSGKLSGYTIYF. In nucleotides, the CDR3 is TGTGCCAGCAGCTTATCGTCCGTGTCTGGGAAACTCTCTGGATACACCATATATTTT. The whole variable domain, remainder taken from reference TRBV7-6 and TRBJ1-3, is GAGVSQSPRYKVTKRGQDVALRCDPISGHVSLYWYRQALGQGPEFLTYFNYEAQQDKSGLPNDRFSAERPEGSISTLTIQRTEQRDSAMYRCASSLSSVSGKLSGYTIYFGEGSWLTVV.

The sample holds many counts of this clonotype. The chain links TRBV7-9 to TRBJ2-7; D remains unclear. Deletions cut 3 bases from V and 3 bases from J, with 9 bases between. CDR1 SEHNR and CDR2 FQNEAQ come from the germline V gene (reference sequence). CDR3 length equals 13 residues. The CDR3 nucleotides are TGTGCCAGCAGCTTGCAAGGAGACTACGAGCAGTACTTC. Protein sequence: CASSLQGDYEQYF.

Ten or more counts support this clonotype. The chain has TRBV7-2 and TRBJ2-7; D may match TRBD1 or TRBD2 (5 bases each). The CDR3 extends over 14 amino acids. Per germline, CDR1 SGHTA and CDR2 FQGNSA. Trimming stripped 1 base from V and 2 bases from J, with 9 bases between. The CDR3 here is CASSLVQGAYEQYF. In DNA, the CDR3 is TGTGCCAGCAGCTTAGTTCAGGGAGCCTACGAGCAGTACTTC.

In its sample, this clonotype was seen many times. Here the CDR3 DNA reads TGCAGTGCCATAGGACTCATATTCGCCTCCTACGAGCAGTACTTC. Its protein product is CSAIGLIFASYEQYF. The rearrangement joins TRBV20-1 to TRBJ2-7; D is possibly TRBD2 (5 bases). Germline CDR1 DFQATT, CDR2 SNEGSKA (reference sequence). The CDR3 has 15 amino acids. The V end lost 6 bases, the J end lost 0 bases, and 18 bases lay between the germline ends.

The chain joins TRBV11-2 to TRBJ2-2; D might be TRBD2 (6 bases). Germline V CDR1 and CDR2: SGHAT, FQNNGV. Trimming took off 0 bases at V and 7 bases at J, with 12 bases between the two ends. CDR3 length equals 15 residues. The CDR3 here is CASSLDWTGVGELFF. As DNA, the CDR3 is TGTGCCAGCAGCTTAGATTGGACGGGGGTCGGGGAGCTGTTTTTT.

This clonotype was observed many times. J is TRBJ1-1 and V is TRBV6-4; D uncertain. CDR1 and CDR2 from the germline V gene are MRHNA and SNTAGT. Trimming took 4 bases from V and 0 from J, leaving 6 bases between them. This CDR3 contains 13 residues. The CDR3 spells CASSAQLNTEAFF. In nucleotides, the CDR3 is TGTGCCAGCAGTGCACAGCTGAACACTGAAGCTTTCTTT.